This T cell receptor (beta chain) was sequenced during a study of T cells after yellow fever vaccination. About the study: Fractions of low cell number were prepared using SMART-Seq v4 Ultra Low Input.

Whole-study results and caveats: Few clonotypes appeared in both CD4 and CD8 compartments. The booster response re-showed most primary clones: approximately 95% CD4, approximately 90% CD8. Compared with primary, the secondary response was weaker and peaked at day 5, not 15.

Using its own MiXCR run on the 5' RACE reads, TCRdb lists one record per CDR3 protein. The sample consists of 60,000 to 85,000 distinct CDR3 sequences, more than 5.5% of them appearing once. Comments on this clonotype: The antigen is undetermined.

The V gene's germline CDR1 is SGHDT and CDR2 YYEEEE. The CDR3 extends over 15 amino acids. The junction had 6 bases not matched to a gene; V was cut back by 1 base and J by 3 bases. The clonotype was recovered from a man aged 18 to 35 who received the YFV17D yellow fever vaccine. The source was CD8+ T cells sorted from PBMCs, collected 5 days after the first yellow fever vaccination. The V call is TRBV5-6, the J call TRBJ2-7, with 8 nucleotides matching TRBD2. CDR3 protein: CASSLFGSGDYEQYV. CDR3 DNA sequence: TGTGCCAGCAGCTTGTTTGGTAGCGGGGACTACGAGCAGTACGTC.